This T cell receptor (beta chain) stems from a study of shared clonotypes between healthy human individuals. On the study more broadly: The study enrolled two women and a few men aged 18 to 49. The study, taken as a whole, reports: Some clonotypes were shared by all four sorted-subset donors, while others were not shared. The non-shared ones had lower generation probabilities than the shared ones.

CD45RO negativity and positive selection for CCR7 defined naive CD8 cells, a population that excluded terminally differentiated effector memory CD45RA+ cells. All donors were Caucasian adults living in Nashville, Tennessee. Several immunoSEQ plates received, in even portions, the genomic DNA of each subset. The assay was immunoSEQ multiplex PCR, and TCRdb's table has in-frame clones only and misses some. The sample lists a few million clones, 80% to 95% seen once, with under 2% in the top ten. Comment on this clone: Its specificity is unknown.

What was sequenced was naive CD8+ T cells from PBMCs. The sequence came from a man between 18 and 29 years old in good health. Some clones in this sample may be carry-over from other donors' samples.

The CDR3 DNA sequence: TGTGCCAGCAGTACTCCACTGGGGCGGGACAGGGTAAGGGACGAGCAGTACTTC. Its translation is CASSTPLGRDRVRDEQYF. The J gene is TRBJ2-7, the V gene TRBV28; TRBD1 matches 9 bases. With 5 bases clipped from V and 5 bases from J, the junction kept 19 bases outside the gene matches. Germline CDR1 and CDR2: MDHEN and SYDVKM. The CDR3 contains 18 residues.